These 27 T cell receptor beta chains were all obtained from the same sample, sequenced in a study of T cells in Graves' hyperthyroidism and ophthalmopathy (dated by TCRdb to about 2019). Library construction relied on multiplex PCR. Instrument used: Illumina HiSeq 2000. The TCR beta CDR3 regions were amplified from the RNA transcripts. The first round of RT-PCR for the TCR CDR3 was performed with the HTBI primer set and the Qiagen OneStep RT-PCR kit. The public reads were run again by TCRdb, first through fastp at Q25 and then through MiXCR, and only productive beta chains were kept. Each record represents a unique CDR3 protein, reported with the most common genes and DNA among its rows. This sample comprises roughly 840,000 distinct CDR3 sequences, around 38% of them detected only once. The top ten hold approximately 10% of the sample. Material for sequencing was blood. These receptors all stem from a man between 18 and 35 years old with Graves' hyperthyroidism.

The chain couples TRBV20-1 to TRBJ1-6; 9 nucleotides agree with TRBD1. The germline CDR1 and CDR2 sequences are DFQATT and SNEGSKA (reference sequence). V shed 5 bases, J shed 7 bases, and the junction held 15 bases outside the gene matches. This CDR3 contains 17 residues. The DNA of the CDR3 is TGCAGTGCTGGGGGACAGGGTGTTGTCCAGGGAAATTCACCCCTCCACTTT. Its protein product is CSAGGQGVVQGNSPLHF.

V gene TRBV19 combines with J gene TRBJ1-3; 8 bases line up with TRBD1. The CDR3 runs 14 residues. Germline assignment: CDR1 LNHDA and CDR2 SQIVND (reference sequence). J lost 7 bases, V lost 4 bases, and 6 bases had no gene match. The chain's CDR3 is CASSTWDRTNTIYF. CDR3 DNA: TGTGCCAGTAGTACCTGGGACAGGACGAACACCATATATTTT.

This clonotype occurred many times. Written as DNA, the CDR3 is TGTGCCAGTAGTACTTCCCCCCCGAACACTGAAGCTTTCTTT. It specifies CASSTSPPNTEAFF. The chain has TRBV19 and TRBJ1-1; no firm D call. Germline CDR1 is LNHDA and CDR2 is SQIVND (reference sequence). The CDR3 consists of 14 residues. Trimming removed 4 bases from V and 1 base from J, with 10 bases in between.

This clonotype was counted once. The junction shows a germline mismatch at one end, possibly a read error. The chain employs TRBV2 and TRBJ2-7, with 8 bases matching TRBD1. The CDR3 is made up of 15 amino acids. The germline CDR1 and CDR2 sequences are SNHLY and FYNNEI. The CDR3 loop is CAGSEAPTGAYEQYF. CDR3 nucleotides: TGTGCCGGCAGTGAAGCCCCGACAGGGGCCTACGAGCAGTACTTC.

This clonotype was counted at least ten times. The rearrangement uses TRBV20-1 and TRBJ1-1; no reliable D call. The germline CDR1 and CDR2 sequences are DFQATT and SNEGSKA (reference sequence). The CDR3 length is 13 residues. V was pared by 6 bases and J by 4 bases, with 15 bases between. This CDR3 reads CSAQMDGGTEAFF. The CDR3, as DNA: TGCAGTGCCCAGATGGACGGAGGCACTGAAGCTTTCTTT.

The V gene is TRBV4-3, the J gene TRBJ1-1; the D gene is possibly TRBD1 (5 bases). V was cut by 0 bases and J by 5 bases, with 16 bases left in between. Germline V lookup: CDR1 LGHNA, CDR2 YSLEER. The CDR3 is made up of 16 amino acids. The CDR3 DNA reads TGCGCCAGCAGCCAAGACCGAGCACGGCGGGGGACTGAAGCTTTCTTT. This encodes CASSQDRARRGTEAFF.

The genes are TRBV5-1 and TRBJ2-5; no clear D. This CDR3 spans 16 amino acids. V dropped 6 bases and J dropped 3 bases, with 21 bases sitting between them. Looked up from germline, CDR1 is SGHRS and CDR2 is YFSETQ. CDR3 loop: CASNSGPRKVEETQYF. The CDR3, as DNA: TGCGCCAGCAACTCTGGACCCAGGAAAGTAGAAGAGACCCAGTACTTC. Drawing the rest from reference TRBV5-1 and TRBJ2-5, the complete variable domain is KAGVTQTPRYLIKTRGQQVTLSCSPISGHRSVSWYQQTPGQGLQFLFEYFSETQRNKGNFPGRFSGRQFSNSRSEMNVSTLELGDSALYLCASNSGPRKVEETQYFGPGTRLLVL.

The chain employs TRBV11-1 and TRBJ2-2; 11 bases map to TRBD1. Germline CDR1 reads SGHAT; CDR2 reads FQDESV (reference sequence). This CDR3 comprises 16 residues. V was clipped by 11 bases and J by 1 base; unmatched bases: 9. DNA of the CDR3: TGTGCCTGTCTGGACAGGGGGCGCTTGAACACCGGGGAGCTGTTTTTT. Its translation is CACLDRGRLNTGELFF.

The chain couples TRBV7-2 to TRBJ2-5; D is unclear. The V end was cut by 4 bases, the J end by 5 bases, with 14 bases between. Germline values: CDR1 SGHTA, CDR2 FQGNSA. The CDR3 spans 14 residues. The CDR3 DNA reads TGTGCCAGCAGCTCGACGCGGATTGGGGAGACCCAGTACTTC. Protein sequence: CASSSTRIGETQYF.

As for this clonotype: Since no conserved phenylalanine or tryptophan closes the CDR3, a read error is the likely cause. It is unclear where the CDR3 begins or ends on the DNA, so no DNA is shown, and the CDR3 is as TCRdb lists it. This rearrangement joins TRBV2 to TRBJ1-3. Germline values: CDR1 SNHLY, CDR2 FYNNEI. The CDR3 comprises 8 residues, both ends counted. The CDR3 sequence: CASGQGRT.

The table lists this clonotype with many counts. CDR3 DNA: TGCGCCAGCAGTGGTAGGTTCGGGGGTGGTGAAGCTTTCTTT. Translation: CASSGRFGGGEAFF. V gene TRBV10-1 combines with J gene TRBJ1-1; TRBD1 is a possible D gene (5 bases). Trimming took 4 bases from V and 7 from J, leaving 16 bases between them. The CDR3 spans 14 residues. The V gene's germline CDR1 is WNHNN and CDR2 SYGVQD (reference sequence).

To note about this clonotype: A much bigger clone sits one base away, suggesting this may be a read error. This chain joins TRBV10-2 and TRBJ1-1, with D perhaps matching TRBD1 (5 bases). The CDR3 sequence is 14 residues long. The germline V gene encodes CDR1 WSHSY and CDR2 SAAADI. This chain's CDR3 is CAGSESRGSTEAFF. The CDR3 region has the DNA TGCGCCGGCAGTGAGTCTCGGGGCAGTACTGAAGCTTTCTTT.

This chain joins TRBV5-1 and TRBJ1-1, with D possibly TRBD1 on 6 matching bases. Trimming stripped 4 bases from V and 6 bases from J, with 13 bases between. The CDR3 spans 13 residues. Germline-derived CDR1 and CDR2 are SGHRS and YFSETQ. The CDR3 is CASSGPGVPEAFF. The CDR3 nucleotides read TGCGCCAGCAGCGGACCAGGGGTCCCTGAAGCTTTCTTT.

The sample holds a few counts of this clonotype. The chain uses TRBV7-9 and TRBJ1-1, with D hard to call. V dropped 3 bases and J dropped 6 bases, with 11 bases sitting between them. The CDR3 covers 13 residues. Germline V gene data show CDR1 as SEHNR and CDR2 as FQNEAQ (reference sequence). The CDR3 bases are TGTGCCAGCAGCTTTGACGGGTTCTCTGAAGCTTTCTTT. This encodes CASSFDGFSEAFF.

This clonotype was found many times. This chain joins TRBV10-3 and TRBJ2-7; D gene ambiguous. With 4 bases removed from V and 2 bases from J, the gap between germline ends came to 15 bases. The length of the CDR3 is 15 residues. Germline V gene data show CDR1 as ENHRY and CDR2 as SYGVKD. CDR3 amino acids: CAISGAQASPYEQYF. The DNA for the CDR3 is TGTGCCATCAGTGGGGCGCAGGCAAGCCCCTACGAGCAGTACTTC.

The gene calls are TRBV15 and TRBJ2-7; 8 bases are shared with TRBD2. The CDR3 extends over 17 amino acids. CDR1 is LNHNV and CDR2 is YYDKDF in the germline V gene (reference sequence). The junction had 14 bases not matched to a gene; V was cut back by 4 bases and J by 3 bases. CDR3 in DNA: TGTGCCACCAGCATCCCCAGCGGGCGGGAGGAACGCTACGAGCAGTACTTC. This encodes CATSIPSGREERYEQYF.

A few counts support this clonotype. This chain joins TRBV9 and TRBJ1-6; 9 nucleotides match TRBD1. V lost 4 bases to trimming and J lost 7 bases; unmatched junction nucleotides: 6. The CDR3 totals 15 residues. Germline V gene sequence: CDR1 SGDLS, CDR2 YYNGEE. CDR3 nucleotides: TGTGCCAGCAGCCCGAGGACAGGGGTAAATTCACCCCTCCACTTT. Protein: CASSPRTGVNSPLHF.

This clonotype was counted a few times. V gene TRBV6-5 combines with J gene TRBJ2-7; D remains ambiguous. Germline V gives CDR1 MNHEY, CDR2 SVGAGI. V was pared by 7 bases and J by 0 bases, with 7 bases between. The CDR3 has 12 amino acids. In nucleotides, the CDR3 is TGTGCCAGCATTGGGCACTCCTACGAGCAGTACTTC. Its translation is CASIGHSYEQYF.

The chain employs TRBV7-2 and TRBJ2-7; 12 bases line up with TRBD2. CDR3 length equals 15 residues. The germline V gene encodes CDR1 SGHTA and CDR2 FQGNSA. Trimming at V came to 0 bases and at J to 5 bases, leaving 2 bases not matched to a gene. This CDR3 is CASSLATSGSHEQYF. The CDR3 coding sequence is TGTGCCAGCAGCTTAGCGACTAGCGGGAGCCACGAGCAGTACTTC.

This clonotype was counted at least ten times. This sequence joins TRBV29-1 and TRBJ1-4; D remains ambiguous. CDR3 size: 11 residues. V lost 7 bases and J lost 7, with 10 bases in between. CDR1 is SQVTM, CDR2 ANQGSEA, per germline. CDR3: CSGGSGEKLFF. The CDR3 DNA follows: TGCAGCGGGGGATCGGGTGAAAAACTGTTTTTT.

This clonotype was seen a few times. The chain is built from TRBV7-2 and TRBJ1-3; 8 bases align to TRBD1. The junction had 6 bases not matched to a gene; V was cut back by 4 bases and J by 4 bases. The CDR3 length is 15 residues. Per the germline V gene, CDR1 is SGHTA and CDR2 is FQGNSA. The CDR3 DNA follows: TGTGCCAGCAGCTCAGGGGGCGGTGAGGGAAACACCATATATTTT. Its translation is CASSSGGGEGNTIYF.

This clonotype was observed a single time. The V and J genes are TRBV20-1 and TRBJ2-7, with TRBD1 matching 7 bases. CDR3 length: 15 amino acids. Germline-derived CDR1 and CDR2 are DFQATT and SNEGSKA (reference sequence). V gave up 3 bases and J gave up 6 bases; unmatched junction bases: 14. The CDR3 sequence: CSASLPGTDEIEQYF. For the CDR3, the DNA is TGCAGTGCTAGCCTCCCCGGGACAGACGAAATCGAGCAGTACTTC.

A note on this clonotype: At one boundary the junction diverges from the germline segment, which might be a read error. This chain uses TRBV24-1 with TRBJ2-5, with D perhaps TRBD1 (5 bases). This CDR3 region has 13 residues. The germline V gene has CDR1 KGHDR and CDR2 SFDVKD. CDR3 DNA: TGTGCCATCAGTGTGGGGCTACAAGAGACCCAGTACTTC. This sequence encodes CAISVGLQETQYF.

V usage is TRBV12-3 or TRBV12-4 and J usage is TRBJ1-3; D ambiguous. This CDR3 spans 13 amino acids. Trimming took off 6 bases at V and 6 bases at J, with 12 bases between the two ends. Here the CDR3 DNA reads TGTGCCAGCAGAGAGACCTCGGTAAACACCATATATTTT. This codes for CASRETSVNTIYF.

This clonotype was counted many times. V gene TRBV2 combines with J gene TRBJ1-5; D is undetermined. This CDR3 spans 15 amino acids. V was cut by 2 bases and J by 2 bases, with 10 bases left in between. The germline CDR1 and CDR2 sequences are SNHLY and FYNNEI. The DNA for the CDR3 is TGTGCCAGCAGTGAAAGGTTGGAGGGCAATCAGCCCCAGCATTTT. Its translation is CASSERLEGNQPQHF.

This clonotype was seen a few times. J is TRBJ1-1 and V is TRBV2; D is perhaps TRBD1 (5 bases). The CDR3 is made up of 14 amino acids. Trimming took 6 bases from V and 5 from J, leaving 16 bases between them. Germline lookup yields CDR1 SNHLY and CDR2 FYNNEI. The CDR3 DNA reads as TGTGCCAGCAGAGCCTCGGGGGGGGGTACTGAAGCTTTCTTT. This codes for CASRASGGGTEAFF.

The chain has TRBV29-1 and TRBJ1-1; D is undetermined. Trimming took 6 bases from V and 6 from J, leaving 17 bases between them. The CDR3 loop spans 13 amino acids. The germline CDR1 and CDR2 sequences are SQVTM and ANQGSEA. DNA of the CDR3: TGCAGCGTGTTGGGGATCATGGACGCTGAAGCTTTCTTT. Its protein product is CSVLGIMDAEAFF.